This T cell receptor beta chain derives from a study of T cell repertoires in cytomegalovirus infection. At the level of the study: A matching HLA type, together with CMV infection, was signaled by public TCR beta signatures.

TCRdb processed the reads anew with MiXCR; each CDR3 protein has one entry. The table has hundreds of thousands of distinct CDR3 sequences, roughly 24% seen once. This clonotype was detected a few times. Germline V gene sequence: CDR1 SNHLY, CDR2 FYNNEI. This CDR3 region has 15 residues. With 6 bases clipped from V and 2 bases from J, the junction kept 9 bases outside the gene matches. The genes are TRBV2 and TRBJ2-7, with TRBD1 matching 8 bases. The sample taken for sequencing was CD8+ T cells from PBMCs. The sequence was collected from a human donor in good health (CMV status not recorded). Some clones in this sample may be carry-over from other donors' samples. CDR3 sequence: CASSVGTGPTYEQYF. CDR3 nucleotides: TGTGCCAGCAGCGTCGGGACAGGACCCACCTACGAGCAGTACTTC.